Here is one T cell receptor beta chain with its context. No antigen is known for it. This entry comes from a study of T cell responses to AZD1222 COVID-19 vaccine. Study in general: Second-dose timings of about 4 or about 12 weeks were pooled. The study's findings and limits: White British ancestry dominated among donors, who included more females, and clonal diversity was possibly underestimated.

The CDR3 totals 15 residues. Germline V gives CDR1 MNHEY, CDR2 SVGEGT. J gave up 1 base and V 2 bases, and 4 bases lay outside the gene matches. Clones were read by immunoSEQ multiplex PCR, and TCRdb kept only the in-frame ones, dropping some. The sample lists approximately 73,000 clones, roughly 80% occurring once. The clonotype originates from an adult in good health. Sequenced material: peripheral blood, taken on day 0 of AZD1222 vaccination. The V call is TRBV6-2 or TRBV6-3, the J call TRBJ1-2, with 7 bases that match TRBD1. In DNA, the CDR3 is TGTGCCAGCAGTTACCGAGGGGGCGGTAACTATGGCTACACCTTC. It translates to CASSYRGGGNYGYTF.